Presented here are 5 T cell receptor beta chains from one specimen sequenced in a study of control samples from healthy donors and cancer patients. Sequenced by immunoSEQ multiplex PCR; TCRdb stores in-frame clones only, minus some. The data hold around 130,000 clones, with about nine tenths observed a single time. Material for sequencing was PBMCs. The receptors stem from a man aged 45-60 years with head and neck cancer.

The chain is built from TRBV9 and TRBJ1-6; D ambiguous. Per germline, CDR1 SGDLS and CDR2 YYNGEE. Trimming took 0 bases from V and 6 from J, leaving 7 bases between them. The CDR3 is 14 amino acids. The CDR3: CASSVDTSNSPLHF. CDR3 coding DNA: TGTGCCAGCAGCGTAGACACTAGTAATTCACCCCTCCACTTT. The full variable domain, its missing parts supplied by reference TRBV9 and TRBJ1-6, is DSGVTQTPKHLITATGQRVTLRCSPRSGDLSVYWYQQSLDQGLQFLIQYYNGEERAKGNILERFSAQQFPDLHSELNLSSLELGDSALYFCASSVDTSNSPLHFGNGTRLTVT.

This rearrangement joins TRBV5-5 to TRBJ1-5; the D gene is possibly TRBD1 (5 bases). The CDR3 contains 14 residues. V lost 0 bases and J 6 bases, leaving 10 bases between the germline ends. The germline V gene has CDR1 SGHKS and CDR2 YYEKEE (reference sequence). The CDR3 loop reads CASSLGLGGQPQHF. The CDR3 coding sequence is TGTGCCAGCAGCTTGGGGCTGGGGGGTCAGCCCCAGCATTTT.

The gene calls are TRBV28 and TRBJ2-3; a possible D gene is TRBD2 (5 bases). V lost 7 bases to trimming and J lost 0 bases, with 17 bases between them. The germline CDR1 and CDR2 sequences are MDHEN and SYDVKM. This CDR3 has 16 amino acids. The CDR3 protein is CASTVDFSVSTDTQYF. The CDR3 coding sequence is TGTGCCAGCACTGTGGACTTCAGTGTCAGCACAGATACGCAGTATTTT.

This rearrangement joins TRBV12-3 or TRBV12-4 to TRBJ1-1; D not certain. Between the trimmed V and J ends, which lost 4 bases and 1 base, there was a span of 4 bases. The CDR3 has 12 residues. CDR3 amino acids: CASSSENTEAFF. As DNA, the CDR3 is TGTGCCAGCAGTTCTGAGAACACTGAAGCTTTCTTT.

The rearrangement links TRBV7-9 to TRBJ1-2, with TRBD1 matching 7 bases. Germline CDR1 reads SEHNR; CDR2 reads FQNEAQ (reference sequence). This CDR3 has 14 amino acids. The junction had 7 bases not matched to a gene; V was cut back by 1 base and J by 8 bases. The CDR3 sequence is CASSLGQGVKGYTF. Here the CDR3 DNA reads TGTGCCAGCAGCTTAGGGCAGGGGGTCAAGGGCTACACCTTC.